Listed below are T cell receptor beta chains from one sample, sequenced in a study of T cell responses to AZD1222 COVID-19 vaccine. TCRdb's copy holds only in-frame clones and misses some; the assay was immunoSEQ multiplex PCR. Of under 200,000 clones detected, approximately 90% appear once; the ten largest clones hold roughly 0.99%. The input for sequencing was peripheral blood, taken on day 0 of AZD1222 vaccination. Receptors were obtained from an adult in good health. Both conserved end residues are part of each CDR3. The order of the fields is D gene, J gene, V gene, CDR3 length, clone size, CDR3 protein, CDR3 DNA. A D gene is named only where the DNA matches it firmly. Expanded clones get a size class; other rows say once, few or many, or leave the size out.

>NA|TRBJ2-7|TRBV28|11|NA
CASTDLYEQYF
TGTGCCAGCACCGACCTCTACGAGCAGTACTTC
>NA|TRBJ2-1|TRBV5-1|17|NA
CASSPGLGGRKFNEQFF
TGCGCCAGCAGCCCGGGACTGGGGGGGCGCAAGTTCAATGAGCAGTTCTTC
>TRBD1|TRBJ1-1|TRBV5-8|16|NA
CASSLGTGPGDTEAFF
TGTGCCAGCAGCTTGGGGACAGGTCCAGGGGACACTGAAGCTTTCTTT
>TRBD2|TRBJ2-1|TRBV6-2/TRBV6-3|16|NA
CASSRLAGETYNEQFF
TGTGCCAGCAGTCGCCTAGCGGGAGAAACCTACAATGAGCAGTTCTTC
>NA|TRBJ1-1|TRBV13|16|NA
CASSLRQGRVNTEAFF
TGTGCCAGCAGCTTACGGCAGGGGCGGGTGAACACTGAAGCTTTCTTT
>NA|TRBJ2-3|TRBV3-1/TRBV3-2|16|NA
CASSPTTPYSTDTQYF
TGTGCCAGCAGCCCGACTACCCCATATAGCACAGATACGCAGTATTTT
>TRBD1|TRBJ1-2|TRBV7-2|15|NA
CATPFTGQVGYGYTF
TGTGCCACCCCCTTTACGGGACAGGTTGGCTATGGCTACACCTTC
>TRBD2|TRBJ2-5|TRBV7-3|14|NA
CASSPAGGGETQYF
TGTGCCAGCAGCCCAGCGGGAGGTGGGGAGACCCAGTACTTC
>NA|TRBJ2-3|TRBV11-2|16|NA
CASSLAGRGPTDTQYF
TGTGCCAGCAGCTTAGCGGGGCGGGGACCCACAGATACGCAGTATTTT
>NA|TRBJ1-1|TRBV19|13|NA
CASSAPAGTEAFF
TGTGCCAGTAGTGCCCCCGCGGGGACTGAAGCTTTCTTT
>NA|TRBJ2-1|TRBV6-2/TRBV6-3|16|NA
CASSYQDWGEKNEQFF
TGTGCCAGCAGTTACCAAGACTGGGGGGAAAAGAATGAGCAGTTCTTC
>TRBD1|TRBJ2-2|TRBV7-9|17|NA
CASSFIGGVKLTGELFF
TGTGCCAGCAGCTTTATAGGGGGCGTTAAGCTGACCGGGGAGCTGTTTTTT
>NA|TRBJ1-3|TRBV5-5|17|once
CASSLPDFLSGGNTIYF
TGTGCCAGCAGCCTCCCCGACTTTTTAAGTGGGGGAAACACCATATATTTT
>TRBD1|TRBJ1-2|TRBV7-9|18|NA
CASSLVPPHRGSSYGYTF
TGTGCCAGCAGCTTAGTCCCCCCCCACAGGGGATCCAGCTATGGCTACACCTTC
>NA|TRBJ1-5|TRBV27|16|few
CASSSLGSWSNQPQHF
TGTGCCAGCAGTTCACTGGGTAGTTGGAGCAATCAGCCCCAGCATTTT
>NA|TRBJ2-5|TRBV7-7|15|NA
CASSTSLPGGETQYF
TGTGCTAGCAGCACCTCCTTGCCAGGGGGGGAGACCCAGTACTTC
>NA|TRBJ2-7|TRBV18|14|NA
CASSPGLGSYEQYF
TGTGCCAGCTCACCGGGACTCGGATCCTACGAGCAGTACTTC
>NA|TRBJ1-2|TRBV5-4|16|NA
CASSSETGLHSHGYTF
TGTGCCAGCAGCTCGGAGACTGGGCTTCATAGCCATGGCTACACCTTC
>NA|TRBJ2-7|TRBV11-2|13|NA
CASSLVPTYEQYF
TGTGCCAGCAGCTTAGTTCCGACCTACGAGCAGTACTTC
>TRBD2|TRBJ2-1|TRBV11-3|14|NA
CASSIAGGGYEQFF
TGTGCCAGCAGTATAGCGGGAGGAGGATATGAGCAGTTCTTC
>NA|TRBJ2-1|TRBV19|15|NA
CASSIQGVSYNEQFF
TGTGCCAGTAGTATACAGGGAGTATCCTACAATGAGCAGTTCTTC
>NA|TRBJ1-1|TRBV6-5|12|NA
CASSPGEGGAFF
TGTGCCAGCAGTCCCGGGGAGGGGGGAGCTTTCTTT
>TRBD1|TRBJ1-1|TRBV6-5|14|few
CASRTQGAGTEAFF
TGTGCCAGCAGAACCCAGGGGGCTGGTACTGAAGCTTTCTTT
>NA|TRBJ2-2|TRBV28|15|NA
CASMVLRPGTGELFF
TGTGCCAGCATGGTACTGAGGCCAGGGACCGGGGAGCTGTTTTTT
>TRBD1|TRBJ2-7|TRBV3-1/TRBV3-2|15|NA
CASSQAPGGSYEQYF
TGTGCCAGCAGCCAAGCGCCAGGGGGCTCCTACGAGCAGTACTTC
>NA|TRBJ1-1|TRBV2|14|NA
CASSEALAGTEAFF
TGTGCCAGCAGTGAAGCGCTGGCGGGCACTGAAGCTTTCTTT
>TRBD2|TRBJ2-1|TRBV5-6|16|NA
CASSFSSGTHHNEQFF
TGTGCCAGCAGCTTCTCTAGCGGGACCCACCACAATGAGCAGTTCTTC
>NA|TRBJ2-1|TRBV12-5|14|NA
CASGLSQAQDEQFF
TGTGCTAGTGGTTTGAGTCAGGCCCAGGATGAGCAGTTCTTC
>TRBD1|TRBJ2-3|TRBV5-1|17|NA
CASSLVPSGQGGDTQYF
TGCGCCAGCAGCTTGGTTCCCTCGGGACAGGGGGGAGATACGCAGTATTTT
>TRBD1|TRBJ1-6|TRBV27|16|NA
CASSLSRGQGHSPLHF
TGTGCCAGCAGTTTATCGCGGGGACAGGGTCATTCACCCCTCCACTTT
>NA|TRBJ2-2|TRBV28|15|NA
CASRGLGQRTGELFF
TGTGCCAGCCGGGGACTGGGGCAGCGCACCGGGGAGCTGTTTTTT
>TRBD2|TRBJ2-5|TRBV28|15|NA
CASSVGGGSWETQYF
TGTGCCAGCTCGGTTGGGGGAGGGTCGTGGGAGACCCAGTACTTC
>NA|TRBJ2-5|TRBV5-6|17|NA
CASSLSRRAERRETQYF
TGTGCCAGCAGCTTGTCTCGACGAGCCGAACGGCGGGAGACCCAGTACTTC
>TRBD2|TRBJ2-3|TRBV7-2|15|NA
CASSPGGGPTDTQYF
TGTGCCAGCAGCCCTGGCGGGGGGCCAACAGATACGCAGTATTTT
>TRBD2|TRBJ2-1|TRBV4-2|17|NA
CASSQEPPSGEHNEQFF
TGTGCCAGCAGCCAAGAACCACCTAGCGGAGAACACAATGAGCAGTTCTTC
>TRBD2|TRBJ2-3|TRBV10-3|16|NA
CAISESSGGGTDTQYF
TGTGCCATCAGTGAGTCTAGCGGGGGGGGCACAGATACGCAGTATTTT
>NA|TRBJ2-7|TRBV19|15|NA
CASSIVEGSSYEQYF
TGTGCCAGTAGTATAGTCGAGGGAAGCTCCTACGAGCAGTACTTC
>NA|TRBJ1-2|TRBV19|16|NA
CASSGTSAAANYGYTF
TGTGCCAGTAGTGGGACCTCGGCGGCGGCAAACTATGGCTACACCTTC
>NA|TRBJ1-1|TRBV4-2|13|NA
CASSQDVDTEAFF
TGTGCCAGCAGCCAAGATGTCGACACTGAAGCTTTCTTT
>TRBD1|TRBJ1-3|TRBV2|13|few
CATRRGPGNTIYF
TGTGCCACCAGGAGGGGGCCAGGAAACACCATATATTTT
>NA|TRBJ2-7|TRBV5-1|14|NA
CASSPAGTSYEQYF
TGCGCCAGCAGCCCCGCGGGGACCTCCTACGAGCAGTACTTC
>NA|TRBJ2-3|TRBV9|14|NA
CASSFDPSTDTQYF
TGTGCCAGCAGCTTTGATCCCTCCACAGATACGCAGTATTTT
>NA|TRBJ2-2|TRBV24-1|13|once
CATGTTNTGELFF
TGTGCCACCGGGACAACGAACACCGGGGAGCTGTTTTTT
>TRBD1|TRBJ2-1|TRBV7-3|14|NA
CASSLNYRGQGKFF
TGTGCCAGCAGCTTAAACTACCGCGGACAGGGGAAGTTCTTC
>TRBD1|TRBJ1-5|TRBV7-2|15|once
CASSPQGSGNQPQHF
TGTGCCAGCAGCCCACAGGGGTCGGGCAATCAGCCCCAGCATTTT
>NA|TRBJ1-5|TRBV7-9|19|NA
CASSRTRAEGPRQNQPQHF
TGTGCCAGCAGCCGAACAAGGGCGGAGGGGCCGAGACAGAATCAGCCCCAGCATTTT
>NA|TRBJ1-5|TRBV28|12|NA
CASSSPGQPQHF
TGTGCCAGCAGCTCCCCGGGCCAGCCCCAGCATTTT